This TCR beta chain was obtained from a study of T cells in Graves' hyperthyroidism and ophthalmopathy. This CDR3 region has 15 residues. Germline V gene sequence: CDR1 SNHLY, CDR2 FYNNEI. The V gene lost 7 bases and the J gene lost 5 bases, with 17 bases spanning the gap. TCR beta CDR3 regions were amplified from RNA. The TCR CDR3 was amplified in a first-round RT-PCR using the HTBI primer set. TCRdb analysed the multiplex PCR reads with MiXCR anew, one entry per CDR3 protein. The profile covers hundreds of thousands of distinct CDR3 sequences, with around 13% appearing a single time and under 7% taken by the ten largest. This clonotype was recorded at least ten times.

Sequenced sample: blood. This TCR was recovered from a woman aged 25 to 39 with Graves' hyperthyroidism that later progressed to Graves' ophthalmopathy. This chain connects TRBV2 to TRBJ2-2, with D possibly matching TRBD2 (6 bases). This CDR3 is CASKSLGTETGELFF. CDR3 nucleotides: TGTGCCAGCAAATCGTTGGGGACTGAGACCGGGGAGCTGTTTTTT.